The text below deals with one T cell receptor (beta chain). As for time point: cycle 4 day 1 (C4D1), after more than 5 weeks of nivolumab. Relapses following autologous stem cell transplantation were seen in all patients, with brentuximab vedotin exposure varying. The authors purified CD4+ T cells from thawed PBMCs by magnetic negative selection. The data originate from a study of PD-1 blockade in classical Hodgkin lymphoma. The assay was immunoSEQ multiplex PCR, and TCRdb's table has in-frame clones only and misses some. Of 30,000 or so clones in the sample, around 87% are singletons; the top ten hold more than 0.35%. Sequences were derived from CD4+ T cells from blood, sampled before the fourth cycle of nivolumab. The sequence was obtained from a human donor with classical Hodgkin lymphoma.

The CDR3 spells CASSEARGLAVLLYEQYF. In nucleotides, the CDR3 is TGTGCCAGCAGTGAAGCTCGAGGACTAGCGGTCCTCCTTTACGAGCAGTACTTC. V is TRBV6-1 and J is TRBJ2-7, with 10 bases lining up with TRBD2. The junction had 12 bases not matched to a gene; V was cut back by 0 bases and J by 4 bases. The CDR3 is 18 amino acids. Germline V lookup: CDR1 MNHNS, CDR2 SASEGT.